What follows are 17 T cell receptor beta chains derived from one specimen sequenced in a study of T cells in Graves' hyperthyroidism and ophthalmopathy. Amplified TCR beta CDR3 regions came from RNA transcripts. Initially, a first-round RT-PCR of the TCR CDR3 employed the HTBI primer set. MiXCR, applied by TCRdb to the multiplex PCR reads, yields one record per CDR3 protein. In the table there are fewer than 500,000 distinct CDR3 sequences, 13% of which are singletons. Sequencing used blood. The receptor set was obtained from a man under 40 with Graves' hyperthyroidism that later progressed to Graves' ophthalmopathy.

The table lists this clonotype with a few counts. The rearrangement links TRBV19 to TRBJ1-5, with 9 bases matching TRBD1. The CDR3 is 17 amino acids. Trimming at V came to 5 bases and at J to 1 base, leaving 9 bases not matched to a gene. Germline CDR1 is LNHDA and CDR2 is SQIVND (reference sequence). DNA of the CDR3: TGTGCCAGTAGTCAGGACAGGGGAGTAACGAGCAATCAGCCCCAGCATTTT. This encodes CASSQDRGVTSNQPQHF.

This clonotype was seen many times. The rearrangement uses TRBV6-1 and TRBJ1-3; 7 bases are a match to TRBD1. This CDR3 contains 15 residues. Germline V gene data show CDR1 as MNHNS and CDR2 as SASEGT. V was clipped by 5 bases and J by 4 bases; unmatched bases: 8. The CDR3 spells CASSLIQGVGNTIYF. The DNA for the CDR3 is TGTGCCAGCAGTTTGATTCAGGGGGTCGGAAACACCATATATTTT.

In this sample, this clonotype turned up many times. The chain employs TRBV11-2 and TRBJ2-5; 11 nucleotides agree with TRBD2. Germline V gene lookup returns CDR1 SGHAT and CDR2 FQNNGV. The CDR3 is 17 residues long. V shed 5 bases and J 5 bases; nucleotides not matched to a gene: 13. Here the CDR3 DNA reads TGTGCCAGCAGCCCTCCGCCGGCGGCTAGCGGGGGGGAGACCCAGTACTTC. Translating it yields CASSPPPAASGGETQYF. Drawing the rest from reference TRBV11-2 and TRBJ2-5, the complete variable domain is EAGVAQSPRYKIIEKRQSVAFWCNPISGHATLYWYQQILGQGPKLLIQFQNNGVVDDSQLPKDRFSAERLKGVDSTLKIQPAKLEDSAVYLCASSPPPAASGGETQYFGPGTRLLVL.

This clonotype was seen repeatedly, ten times or more. The V and J genes are TRBV27 and TRBJ1-6; no clear D gene. The CDR3 extends over 14 amino acids. Germline-derived CDR1 and CDR2 are MNHEY and SMNVEV (reference sequence). Trimming pared 3 bases from V and 6 bases from J, leaving 9 bases between. This CDR3 is CASSLQVFNSPLHF. The CDR3 bases are TGTGCCAGCAGTTTGCAGGTTTTTAATTCACCCCTCCACTTT.

Ten or more counts support this clonotype. The chain combines TRBV2 with TRBJ2-3, with TRBD2 identical over 11 bases. The CDR3 totals 14 residues. Trimming removed 4 bases from V and 4 bases from J; junction bases left unmatched: 1. Germline V gives CDR1 SNHLY, CDR2 FYNNEI. CDR3 nucleotide sequence: TGTGCCAGCAGTGTTAGCGGGGGGGCAGATACGCAGTATTTT. Translating it yields CASSVSGGADTQYF.

In this sample, this clonotype turned up a few times. This chain joins TRBV2 and TRBJ2-1; TRBD2 matches at 7 bases. The V gene end was trimmed by 6 bases and the J gene end by 2 bases; junction bases not matched to a gene: 7. The CDR3 contains 15 residues. Looked up from germline, CDR1 is SNHLY and CDR2 is FYNNEI. This chain's CDR3 is CASSPPSGAYNEQFF. In nucleotides, the CDR3 is TGTGCCAGCAGCCCCCCCAGCGGGGCCTACAATGAGCAGTTCTTC.

This chain links TRBV19 with TRBJ1-5; 11 bases align to TRBD1. CDR1 and CDR2 (germline): LNHDA, SQIVND (reference sequence). This CDR3 has 14 residues. V dropped 3 bases and J dropped 7; count of bases not matched to a gene: 2. This CDR3 reads CASSMGQGEQPQHF. As DNA, the CDR3 is TGTGCCAGTAGTATGGGACAGGGGGAACAGCCCCAGCATTTT.

This clonotype was counted ten times or more. The genes are TRBV6-2 or TRBV6-3 and TRBJ1-1; D call uncertain. Looked up from germline, CDR1 is MNHEY and CDR2 is SVGEGT. CDR3 length: 15 amino acids. Trimming took 6 bases from V and 1 from J, leaving 15 bases between them. CDR3 DNA sequence: TGTGCCAGCAGACCCCAGGACGGGAAGAACACTGAAGCTTTCTTT. Its translation: CASRPQDGKNTEAFF.

This clonotype has a count of ten or more. The chain couples TRBV5-1 to TRBJ2-7, with 7 bases fitting TRBD1. This CDR3 is built from 14 residues. Germline values: CDR1 SGHRS, CDR2 YFSETQ. Germline trimming cut 4 bases from V and 1 base from J; bases unmatched to any gene: 5. This CDR3 reads CASSEYRGSYEQYF. In DNA, the CDR3 is TGCGCCAGCAGCGAATACAGGGGATCCTACGAGCAGTACTTC.

The chain is built from TRBV20-1 and TRBJ2-1; D tentatively reads TRBD1 or TRBD2 (6 bases each). In germline, CDR1 is DFQATT, CDR2 SNEGSKA (reference sequence). The V end lost 3 bases, the J end lost 0 bases, and 9 bases lay between the germline ends. The CDR3 has 14 residues. In nucleotides, the CDR3 is TGCAGTGCTAGGGAGGGGGTCTCCTACAATGAGCAGTTCTTC. Residues: CSAREGVSYNEQFF.

This chain uses TRBV19 with TRBJ1-2, with D perhaps TRBD1 (6 bases). Trimming removed 4 bases from V and 5 bases from J, with 8 bases in between. Germline V gives CDR1 LNHDA, CDR2 SQIVND (reference sequence). The length of the CDR3 is 12 residues. DNA of the CDR3: TGTGCCAGTAGTAACAGGGAGTATGGCTACACCTTC. Its protein product is CASSNREYGYTF.

The rearrangement links TRBV5-4 to TRBJ2-1, with TRBD2 matching over 12 bases. J lost 8 bases, V lost 9 bases, and 9 bases had no gene match. The CDR3 loop spans 14 amino acids. Germline CDR1 reads SGHNT; CDR2 reads YYREEE (reference sequence). This CDR3 reads CATTPSGGVDEQFF. DNA of the CDR3: TGTGCCACAACGCCTAGCGGGGGGGTGGATGAGCAGTTCTTC. Variable domain in full (rest from reference TRBV5-4 and TRBJ2-1): ETGVTQSPTHLIKTRGQQVTLRCSSQSGHNTVSWYQQALGQGPQFIFQYYREEENGRGNFPPRFSGLQFPNYSSELNVNALELDDSALYLCATTPSGGVDEQFFGPGTRLTVL.

The CDR3 here is CASSLEHGVGTYEQYF. The CDR3 DNA reads as TGTGCCAGCAGCTTAGAGCATGGGGTCGGAACCTACGAGCAGTACTTC. The chain links TRBV7-9 to TRBJ2-7; D not certain. This CDR3 has 16 residues. Germline CDR1 is SEHNR and CDR2 is FQNEAQ (reference sequence). V gave up 1 base and J gave up 2 bases, with 15 bases separating them.

This clonotype was seen many times. V usage is TRBV11-2 and J usage is TRBJ2-1; 12 nucleotides match TRBD2. This CDR3 has 16 amino acids. Looked up from germline, CDR1 is SGHAT and CDR2 is FQNNGV. After removal of 4 bases from V and 8 bases from J, the junction contained 9 bases not matched to a gene. The CDR3 DNA is TGTGCCAGCAGCTGGGCTAGCGGGGGGGAGAGGGATGAGCAGTTCTTC. Translating it yields CASSWASGGERDEQFF.

V is TRBV30 and J is TRBJ1-5; 7 positions match TRBD1. CDR1 is GTSNPN, CDR2 SVGIG, per germline (reference sequence). The CDR3 sequence is 16 residues long. The junction had 8 bases not matched to a gene; V was cut back by 3 bases and J by 0 bases. Here the CDR3 reads CAWSLGQPYSNQPQHF. Here the CDR3 DNA reads TGTGCCTGGAGCCTGGGACAGCCGTATAGCAATCAGCCCCAGCATTTT.

The chain recombines TRBV13 with TRBJ2-1; 7 bases line up with TRBD1. Germline trimming cut 3 bases from V and 8 bases from J; bases unmatched to any gene: 7. Germline lookup yields CDR1 PRHDT and CDR2 FYEKMQ (reference sequence). This CDR3 is 14 amino acids long. CDR3 protein: CASSFETGYYEQFF. CDR3 DNA: TGTGCCAGCAGCTTTGAGACAGGGTATTATGAGCAGTTCTTC.

The V call is TRBV7-7, the J call TRBJ2-1; 8 nucleotides agree with TRBD2. The germline V gene encodes CDR1 SSHAT and CDR2 FNYEAQ (reference sequence). This CDR3 region has 14 residues. The CDR3 loop is CAISLSGGDNEQFF. DNA of the CDR3: TGTGCTATCAGTCTAAGCGGGGGCGACAATGAGCAGTTCTTC.